This note documents a single TCR beta chain sequence. Its antigen is not known. Treatment defined: AdE1-LMPpoly-expanded autologous EBV-specific T-cell therapy followed by anti-PD-1 nivolumab. Germline values: CDR1 SQVTM, CDR2 ANQGSEA. V shed 1 base, J shed 5 bases, and the junction held 5 bases outside the gene matches. There are 14 residues in the CDR3. Sequencing was performed with immunoSEQ multiplex PCR; in TCRdb, only in-frame clones are kept and a portion is missing. Among about 19,000 clones listed, less than 90% were seen once. This specimen belongs to a study of EBV T-cell therapy then PD-1 blockade in nasopharyngeal carcinoma.

This chain uses TRBV29-1 with TRBJ2-4; 7 positions match TRBD1. The sequence came from a middle-aged man with nasopharyngeal carcinoma. The source was CD8+ T cells from blood, collected at roughly day 34 from a patient whose treatment included autologous EBV-specific T cells and nivolumab. The CDR3: CSVEGGTAQNIQYF. The DNA of the CDR3 is TGCAGCGTTGAAGGAGGGACAGCTCAAAACATTCAGTACTTC.